The 12 T cell receptor beta chains below all came from one sample that was sequenced in a study of monozygotic twins with inflammatory bowel disease (dated by TCRdb to between 2018 and 2021). Library preparation used 5' RACE. The reads were generated on an Illumina HiSeq 2500. After reprocessing by TCRdb, each CDR3 protein sequence is one entry, and no DNA is given. The sample table records 350,000 to 550,000 distinct CDR3 sequences. The top ten clones comprise approximately 2.4% of the sample. The sample consisted of blood. The receptors come from a human donor with ulcerative colitis or Crohn's disease, or a healthy co-twin of an affected twin (not recorded which).

The chain combines TRBV27 with TRBJ1-2. Germline CDR1 MNHEY, CDR2 SMNVEV (reference sequence). The CDR3 has 14 amino acids. The CDR3: CASSLVEGAGGYTF.

The chain couples TRBV19 to TRBJ1-5; the D call from TCRdb, TRBD1, cannot be confirmed without DNA. Germline lookup yields CDR1 LNHDA and CDR2 SQIVND (reference sequence). The CDR3 is made up of 17 amino acids. The CDR3 spells CASSPTGASLGNQPQHF.

The chain joins TRBV5-6 to TRBJ1-1. The germline V gene has CDR1 SGHDT and CDR2 YYEEEE. This CDR3 has 15 residues. This CDR3 is CASSLRRKGTTEAFF.

This chain uses TRBV29-1 with TRBJ2-1; there is no DNA to check the TCRdb D call of TRBD2. The germline CDR1 and CDR2 sequences are SQVTM and ANQGSEA. The CDR3 totals 13 residues. The CDR3 region is CSLRDSRVDEQFF.

This chain connects TRBV20-1 to TRBJ1-5. Germline CDR1 and CDR2: DFQATT and SNEGSKA (reference sequence). The CDR3 covers 15 residues. This CDR3 reads CSARDPSASNQPQHF.

This CDR3 reads CASSYTASSGNTIYF. The J gene is TRBJ1-3, the V gene TRBV6-5. Germline V CDR1 and CDR2: MNHEY, SVGAGI. CDR3 size: 15 residues.

The rearrangement uses TRBV6-5 and TRBJ1-6; absent DNA, TCRdb's TRBD1 call cannot be checked. The CDR3 runs 15 residues. CDR1 MNHEY and CDR2 SVGAGI come from the germline V gene. CDR3 region: CASSYATGMNSPLHF.

V is TRBV7-9 and J is TRBJ2-1. This CDR3 is 11 amino acids long. In germline, CDR1 is SEHNR, CDR2 FQNEAQ (reference sequence). CDR3 region: CASSLVPEQFF.

The V gene is TRBV10-3, the J gene TRBJ2-3; the D call of TRBD2 rests on TCRdb alone, since no DNA is present to check it. Germline CDR1 ENHRY, CDR2 SYGVKD. The CDR3 covers 14 residues. CDR3 amino acids: CAINLGGPTDTQYF.

The rearrangement joins TRBV11-2 to TRBJ2-1; no DNA is available, so the TRBD1 call from TCRdb remains unchecked. Germline V gene data show CDR1 as SGHAT and CDR2 as FQNNGV. The CDR3 runs to 12 residues. The CDR3 reads CASSQQGDEQFF. The entire variable domain, with the rest obtained from reference TRBV11-2 and TRBJ2-1, is as follows: EAGVAQSPRYKIIEKRQSVAFWCNPISGHATLYWYQQILGQGPKLLIQFQNNGVVDDSQLPKDRFSAERLKGVDSTLKIQPAKLEDSAVYLCASSQQGDEQFFGPGTRLTVL.

The chain uses TRBV20-1 and TRBJ2-2; no DNA is available, so the TRBD2 call from TCRdb remains unchecked. The germline gives CDR1 DFQATT, CDR2 SNEGSKA (reference sequence). The CDR3 length is 17 residues. The CDR3 loop is CSARDRTSGPNTGELFF.

The gene calls are TRBV14 and TRBJ1-5. The CDR3 is made up of 12 amino acids. CDR1 is SGHDN, CDR2 FVKESK, per germline. The CDR3 spells CASSQPHQPQHF.